One T cell receptor (beta chain) is described in this entry. TCRdb's table, derived via immunoSEQ multiplex PCR, lists solely in-frame clones and lacks some. The table records around 380,000 clones, around 87% of them present only once. The data originate from a study of blood T cell repertoires in COVID-19. Study background: Collection of acute and convalescent COVID-19 samples took place in the United States, Italy and Spain.

V was cut by 7 bases and J by 5 bases, with 14 bases left in between. Germline V CDR1 and CDR2: MNHNS, SASEGT. The CDR3 is 13 amino acids. The sequence was obtained from a man aged 25 to 45 who had recovered from COVID-19. Sequencing input: PBMCs or T cells enriched from blood (not recorded which). The rearrangement uses TRBV6-1 and TRBJ1-1; D gene uncertain. The CDR3 coding sequence is TGTGCCAGCATCAAACGGGTGCAGACTGAAGCTTTCTTT. This translates into CASIKRVQTEAFF.